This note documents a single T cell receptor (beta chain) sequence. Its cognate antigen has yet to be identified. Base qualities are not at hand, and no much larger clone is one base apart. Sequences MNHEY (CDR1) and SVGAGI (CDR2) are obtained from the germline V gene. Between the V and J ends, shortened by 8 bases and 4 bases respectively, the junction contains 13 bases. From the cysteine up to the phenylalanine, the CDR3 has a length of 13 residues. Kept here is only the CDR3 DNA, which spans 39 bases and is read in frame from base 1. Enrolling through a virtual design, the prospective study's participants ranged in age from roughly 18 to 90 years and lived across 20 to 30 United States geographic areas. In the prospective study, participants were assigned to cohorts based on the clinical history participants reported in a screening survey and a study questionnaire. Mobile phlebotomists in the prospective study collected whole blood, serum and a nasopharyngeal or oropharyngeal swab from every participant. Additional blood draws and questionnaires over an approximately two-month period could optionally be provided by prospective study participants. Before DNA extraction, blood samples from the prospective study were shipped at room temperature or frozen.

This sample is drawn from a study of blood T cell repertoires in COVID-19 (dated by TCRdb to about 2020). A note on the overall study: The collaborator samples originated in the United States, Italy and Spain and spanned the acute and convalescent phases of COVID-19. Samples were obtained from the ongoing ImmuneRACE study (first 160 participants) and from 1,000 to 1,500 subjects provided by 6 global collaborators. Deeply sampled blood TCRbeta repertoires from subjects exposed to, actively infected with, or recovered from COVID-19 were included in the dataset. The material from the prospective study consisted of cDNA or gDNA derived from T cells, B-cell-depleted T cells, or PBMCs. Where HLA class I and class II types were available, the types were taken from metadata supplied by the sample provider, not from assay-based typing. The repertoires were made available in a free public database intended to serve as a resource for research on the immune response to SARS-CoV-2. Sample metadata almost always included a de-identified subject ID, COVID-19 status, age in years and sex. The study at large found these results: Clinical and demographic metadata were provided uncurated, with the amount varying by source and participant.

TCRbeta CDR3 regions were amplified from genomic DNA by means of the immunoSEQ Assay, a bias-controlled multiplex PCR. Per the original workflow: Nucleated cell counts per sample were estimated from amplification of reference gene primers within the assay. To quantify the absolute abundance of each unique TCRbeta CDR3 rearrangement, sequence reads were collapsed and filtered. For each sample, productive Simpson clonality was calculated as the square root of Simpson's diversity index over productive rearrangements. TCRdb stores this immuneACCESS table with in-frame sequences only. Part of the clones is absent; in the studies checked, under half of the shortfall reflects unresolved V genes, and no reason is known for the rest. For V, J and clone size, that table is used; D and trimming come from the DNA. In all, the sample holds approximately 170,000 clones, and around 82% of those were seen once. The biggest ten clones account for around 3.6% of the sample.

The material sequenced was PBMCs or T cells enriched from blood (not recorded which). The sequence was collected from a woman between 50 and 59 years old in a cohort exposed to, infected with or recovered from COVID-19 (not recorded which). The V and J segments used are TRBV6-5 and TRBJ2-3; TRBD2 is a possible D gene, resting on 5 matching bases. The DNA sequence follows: TGTGCCAGCTTCGCTAGCTTGGCAGATACGCAGTATTTT. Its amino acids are CASFASLADTQYF.